This T cell receptor beta chain was found in a study of cytomegalovirus exposure and HLA in healthy donors. Study outcomes and limitations: The records held CMV serostatus as the only immune exposure information. For TCR beta chains, V- and J-gene trimming was later linked to a missense DCLRE1C variant. Within an earlier analysis, most TCR beta V segments proved productive either about 87% or about 30% of the time.

As concerns this clone: No antigen is known for it.

The V and J ends lost 6 bases and 3 bases, in that order; junction bases with no gene match: 7. This CDR3 has 15 residues. From germline, CDR1 is MNHNS and CDR2 SASEGT. Use of 60 Vbeta and 13 Jbeta primers characterized the PCR. Measured with immunoSEQ multiplex PCR; TCRdb has only the in-frame clones, and not every one. The data hold about 160,000 clones, with approximately 88% observed a single time. The chain combines TRBV6-1 with TRBJ2-3, with 9 positions matching TRBD2. The receptor comes from a boy aged 2 to 10 in good health and CMV-seronegative. Sequenced: PBMCs. The CDR3 loop is CASSPTSGFTDTQYF. CDR3 nucleotide sequence: TGTGCCAGCAGCCCGACTAGCGGTTTTACAGATACGCAGTATTTT.